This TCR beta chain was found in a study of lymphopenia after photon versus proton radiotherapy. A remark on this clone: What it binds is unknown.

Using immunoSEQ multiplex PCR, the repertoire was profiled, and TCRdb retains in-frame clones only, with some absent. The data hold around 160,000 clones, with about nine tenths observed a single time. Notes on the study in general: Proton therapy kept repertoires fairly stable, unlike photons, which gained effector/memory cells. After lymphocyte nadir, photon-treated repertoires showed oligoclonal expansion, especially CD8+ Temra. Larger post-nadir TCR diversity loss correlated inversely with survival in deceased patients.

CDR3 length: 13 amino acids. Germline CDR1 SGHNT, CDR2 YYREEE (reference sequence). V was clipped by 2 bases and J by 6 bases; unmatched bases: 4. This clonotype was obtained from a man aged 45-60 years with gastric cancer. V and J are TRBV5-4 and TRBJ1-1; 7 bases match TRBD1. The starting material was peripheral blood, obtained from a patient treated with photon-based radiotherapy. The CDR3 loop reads CASSFGQESEAFF. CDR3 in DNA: TGTGCCAGCAGCTTTGGACAGGAGTCTGAAGCTTTCTTT. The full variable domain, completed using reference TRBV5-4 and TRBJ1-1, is ETGVTQSPTHLIKTRGQQVTLRCSSQSGHNTVSWYQQALGQGPQFIFQYYREEENGRGNFPPRFSGLQFPNYSSELNVNALELDDSALYLCASSFGQESEAFFGQGTRLTVV.